The source of this T cell receptor (beta chain) is a study of shared clonotypes between healthy human individuals. Broader study findings: Among non-shared clonotypes, generation probabilities were lower than among those shared by all four donors.

Concerning this clone itself: Its antigen is currently unknown.

Trimming removed 7 bases at V and 4 bases at J, with 19 bases between. The CDR3 is 16 amino acids. Germline V gene lookup returns CDR1 MNHEY and CDR2 SMNVEV (reference sequence). Assay used: immunoSEQ multiplex PCR; TCRdb lists only in-frame clones, some missing. This table has roughly 2,300,000 clones, about 90% appearing once. This receptor was obtained from a young man in good health. Some clones in this sample may be carry-over from other donors' samples. This sequence joins TRBV27 and TRBJ2-2; D possibly matches TRBD1 or TRBD2 (5 bases each). The specimen sequenced was naive CD4+ T cells from PBMCs. The subset here: CD45RA+ positively selected. CDR3 DNA: TGTGCCAGCACCCCCTTCGGGCAGGGACCCACCGGGGAGCTGTTTTTT. It yields the protein CASTPFGQGPTGELFF.